This T cell receptor (beta chain) was sequenced for a study of T cell responses to AZD1222 COVID-19 vaccine (dated by TCRdb to the early 2020s). With respect to the entire study: AZD1222 recipients given second doses at about 4 weeks or at about 12 weeks were pooled, since spike-specific TCR depth and breadth were not found to differ between the two schedules. Trial participants were enrolled into age subgroups of 18-55, 56-69 and 70-plus years, which contained 148, 28 and 57 TCR-sequenced participants, respectively. TCR sequencing covered fewer than 250 trial participants: about 210 given two doses of AZD1222 and approximately 25 given two doses of MenACWY control vaccine.

This specimen's time point label, interpreted: baseline before first vaccination. Vaccinee samples came from UK trials COV001 and COV002, including a single-blind randomized controlled phase 2/3 trial of AZD1222 (ChAdOx1 nCoV-19) in healthy adults. Trial participant PBMC samples were collected at day 0 and day 28 after the second dose for TCRbeta chain sequencing. Trimming costs V 6 bases and J 2 bases, and their ends lie 4 bases apart. The CDR3, from cysteine to phenylalanine, totals 11 residues. This entry keeps only the CDR3 DNA: 33 bases, framed from base 1. CDR1 and CDR2 are read off the germline V gene (reference sequence) as LNHDA and SQIVND. The CDR3 regions of human TCRbeta chains were analyzed by immunosequencing. The paper's processing steps were these. Repertoire TCRs were checked for matches against a reference library of SARS-CoV-2-specific TCRs that had been generated using the MIRA antigen-specificity platform. Breadth was defined as the fraction of unique TCRs that were SARS-CoV-2-associated, and depth was defined as the fraction of total T cells that were SARS-CoV-2-associated. Using the MIRA data, each spike-specific TCR was assigned both to the spike region to which the TCR was reactive and to a CD4 or CD8 class. Log10-transformed breadth and depth values were compared by one-way ANOVA with Sidak's multiple comparisons tests. The table comes from immuneACCESS by way of TCRdb, which keeps in-frame sequences with V and J called. Part of the clones is missing from these tables; in studies checked, under half for an unresolved V gene and the rest for unknown reasons. Clone size and V and J calls were adopted from that table, with D and trimming inferred from the DNA. Here the sample has about 110,000 clones; approximately 86% occur a single time. Approximately 4.3% of the sample comes from the top ten.

On this clone itself: The specificity of this receptor is unknown. There are no base qualities to consult, and no much larger clone falls within one base.

General study outcomes and caveats: Conclusions about previously exposed vaccinees were limited because only six or seven AZD1222 recipients were SARS-CoV-2 seropositive at baseline. The 56-69-year group was small, and its depth increase did not reach significance, likely because of low power. No day 14 peak-response samples were available, so repertoires were characterized only after the peak T cell response. After two AZD1222 doses, both the breadth and the depth of spike-specific TCRs were significantly higher than at day 0 and than in MenACWY recipients. CD4 TCRs associated with the vaccine covered the entire spike protein, and the dominant responses were in regions 160-218 and 743-854. Most participants were white British and females outnumbered males, and the authors suggested that clonal diversity may have been underestimated. Epitopes outside the regions mutated in the B.1.351 and B.1.1.7 variants were reportedly recognized by nearly half of the unique spike-specific TCRs.

The chain is assembled from TRBV19 and TRBJ1-1, with the D gene too uncertain to name. The sequences come from peripheral blood, collected on day 0 of AZD1222 vaccination. This receptor was obtained from an adult in good health. The sequence in DNA is TGTGCCAGTAGGTATAACACTGAAGCTTTCTTT. Translated, this is CASRYNTEAFF. Full variable domain (CDR3 extended with the reference TRBV19 and TRBJ1-1 proteins): DGGITQSPKYLFRKEGQNVTLSCEQNLNHDAMYWYRQDPGQGLRLIYYSQIVNDFQKGDIAEGYSVSREKKESFPLTVTSAQKNPTAFYLCASRYNTEAFFGQGTRLTVV.